This T cell receptor beta chain is from a study of blood T cells in healthy people across ages. Overall study findings and caveats: Higher diversity and more naive CD4+ cells were features of long-lived donors, compared to aged donors. From one million sequenced T cells, diversity estimates were lower bounds.

A note on this clonotype: Its matching antigen is unknown.

Combining a sample-barcoded 5' primer with a J-beta primer mix, a second PCR ran for about 7 to 12 cycles. TCRdb passed the 5' RACE reads through MiXCR, listing each CDR3 protein once. Of about 780,000 distinct CDR3 sequences in the sample, 35% to 50% are singletons; the top ten hold 15% to 20%. The junction had 13 bases not matched to a gene; V was cut back by 5 bases and J by 7 bases. From germline, CDR1 is LGHNA and CDR2 YSLEER. CDR3 length: 17 residues. This TCR was sampled from a man of 80 years or more in good health. The chain has TRBV4-3 and TRBJ2-7; TRBD2 agrees at 14 bases. Sequencing used blood. The CDR3 loop reads CASSATPGLAGEYEQYF. The CDR3 DNA reads as TGCGCCAGCAGCGCCACACCGGGACTAGCGGGAGAGTATGAGCAGTACTTC.